These 10 T cell receptor beta chains came from one sample sequenced in a study of blood T cell repertoires in COVID-19. Sequencing used immunoSEQ multiplex PCR; TCRdb keeps in-frame clones, though not all of them. The table records 110,000 or so clones, approximately 90% of them present only once. The sample comprised peripheral blood. The receptors shown here come from a woman between 45 and 65 years old with acute or convalescent COVID-19.

The chain links TRBV28 to TRBJ1-4, with D possibly being TRBD1 (6 bases). The V and J ends lost 9 bases and 6 bases respectively, with 17 bases between them. CDR3 size: 14 residues. Germline lookup yields CDR1 MDHEN and CDR2 SYDVKM. CDR3 loop: CASTRGGTDEKLFF. CDR3 DNA: TGTGCCAGTACGAGAGGGGGAACGGATGAAAAACTGTTTTTT.

V and J are TRBV9 and TRBJ1-1, with D hard to call. Germline loops: CDR1 SGDLS, CDR2 YYNGEE. The CDR3 sequence is 17 residues long. The ends were cut back, 0 bases at V and 3 bases at J, with 18 bases in the middle. The CDR3 coding sequence is TGTGCCAGCAGCGTAGCTACTTCGGCACCCGGGGACACTGAAGCTTTCTTT. Amino acids: CASSVATSAPGDTEAFF. The whole variable domain, remainder taken from reference TRBV9 and TRBJ1-1, is DSGVTQTPKHLITATGQRVTLRCSPRSGDLSVYWYQQSLDQGLQFLIQYYNGEERAKGNILERFSAQQFPDLHSELNLSSLELGDSALYFCASSVATSAPGDTEAFFGQGTRLTVV.

The chain has TRBV12-5 and TRBJ2-3; D is perhaps TRBD1 (6 bases). Germline V lookup: CDR1 LGHNT, CDR2 FRNRAP. The CDR3 has 17 amino acids. Deletions cut 0 bases from V and 6 bases from J, with 19 bases between. The CDR3 region is CASGLVPGTGSRDTQYF. The CDR3 nucleotides are TGTGCTAGTGGTTTGGTACCGGGAACAGGGAGTAGGGATACGCAGTATTTT.

This clone was seen a handful of times. The chain uses TRBV18 and TRBJ1-2; D call uncertain. The CDR3 totals 14 residues. In germline, CDR1 is KGHSH, CDR2 LQKENI. Trimming took 2 bases from V and 1 from J, leaving 8 bases between them. This CDR3 is CASSPDPGNYGYTF. The DNA for the CDR3 is TGTGCCAGCTCACCAGACCCGGGTAACTATGGCTACACCTTC.

There are a few counts of this clone. The V and J genes are TRBV7-9 and TRBJ1-1; TRBD1 matches at 7 bases. This CDR3 comprises 13 residues. CDR1 and CDR2 from the germline V gene are SEHNR and FQNEAQ (reference sequence). The J segment lost 0 bases and the V segment lost 9 bases, leaving 4 bases of the junction unmatched. The CDR3 sequence is CASDRDLNTEAFF. In DNA form, the CDR3 reads TGTGCCAGTGACAGGGACTTGAACACTGAAGCTTTCTTT.

The chain has TRBV9 and TRBJ2-1, with 8 bases fitting TRBD2. Trimming at V came to 5 bases and at J to 6 bases, leaving 7 bases not matched to a gene. The germline V gene has CDR1 SGDLS and CDR2 YYNGEE. The CDR3 has 14 residues. The CDR3 nucleotides read TGTGCCAGCAGTCCGGGACTAGGGTCCAATGAGCAGTTCTTC. Protein: CASSPGLGSNEQFF.

The DNA of the CDR3 is TGTGCCAGCAGCGTAGCAGGGGACACCACCTACGAGCAGTACTTC. As protein: CASSVAGDTTYEQYF. The V gene is TRBV9, the J gene TRBJ2-7, with a possible D match to TRBD1 (6 bases). With 0 bases removed from V and 2 bases from J, the gap between germline ends came to 12 bases. The CDR3 runs to 15 residues. CDR1 is SGDLS and CDR2 is YYNGEE in the germline V gene.

This clone was seen once. The rearrangement joins TRBV7-9 to TRBJ2-1; possible D gene TRBD2, 6 bases. CDR3 length: 15 residues. The germline V and J ends were trimmed by 3 bases and 5 bases, with 14 bases remaining between them. Per the germline V gene, CDR1 is SEHNR and CDR2 is FQNEAQ (reference sequence). The CDR3 reads CASSFRDFPNNEQFF. The CDR3 nucleotides are TGTGCCAGCAGCTTCCGGGACTTCCCCAACAATGAGCAGTTCTTC.

This rearrangement joins TRBV30 to TRBJ1-1, with D unclear. The CDR3 covers 13 residues. Trimming shortened V by 4 bases and J by 2 bases, and 11 bases separated the two germline ends. Germline loops: CDR1 GTSNPN, CDR2 SVGIG (reference sequence). CDR3 coding DNA: TGTGCCTGGACTACCTCGGGTAACACTGAAGCTTTCTTT. This gives the protein CAWTTSGNTEAFF.

V gene TRBV15 combines with J gene TRBJ2-7; TRBD2 agrees at 10 bases. This CDR3 region has 15 residues. Germline CDR1 and CDR2: LNHNV and YYDKDF (reference sequence). V shed 3 bases and J 3 bases; nucleotides not matched to a gene: 5. CDR3 nucleotides: TGTGCCACCAGCAGCAGGACTAGCGGAATCTACGAGCAGTACTTC. This codes for CATSSRTSGIYEQYF.